What follows describes a single T cell receptor (beta chain). These data are taken from a study of blood T cell repertoires in COVID-19. With V trimmed by 6 bases and J by 10 bases, 11 bases remained unmatched. Germline V gene data show CDR1 as SGHAT and CDR2 as FQNNGV. The CDR3 sequence is 15 residues long. Source study methods: Nucleated cell number was recorded as an estimate derived from reference gene primer amplification. Only in-frame clones appear in the TCRdb table, and some are missing; sequencing was by immunoSEQ multiplex PCR. D and trimming come from the DNA, and the V and J calls and clone size come from that table. The top ten clones hold approximately 5.4% of a sample with 200,000 or so clones, roughly 85% of them seen once.

The sequenced material came from peripheral blood. The chain has TRBV11-2 and TRBJ1-6, with 8 bases identical to TRBD1. This sequence originates from a woman aged 25 to 39 with acute or convalescent COVID-19. For the CDR3, the DNA is TGTGCCAGCAGTTCCCGACAGGGGAGTAGATCACCCCTCCACTTT. Amino acid sequence: CASSSRQGSRSPLHF. Together with reference TRBV11-2 and TRBJ1-6, the CDR3 gives the full variable domain: EAGVAQSPRYKIIEKRQSVAFWCNPISGHATLYWYQQILGQGPKLLIQFQNNGVVDDSQLPKDRFSAERLKGVDSTLKIQPAKLEDSAVYLCASSSRQGSRSPLHFGNGTRLTVT.